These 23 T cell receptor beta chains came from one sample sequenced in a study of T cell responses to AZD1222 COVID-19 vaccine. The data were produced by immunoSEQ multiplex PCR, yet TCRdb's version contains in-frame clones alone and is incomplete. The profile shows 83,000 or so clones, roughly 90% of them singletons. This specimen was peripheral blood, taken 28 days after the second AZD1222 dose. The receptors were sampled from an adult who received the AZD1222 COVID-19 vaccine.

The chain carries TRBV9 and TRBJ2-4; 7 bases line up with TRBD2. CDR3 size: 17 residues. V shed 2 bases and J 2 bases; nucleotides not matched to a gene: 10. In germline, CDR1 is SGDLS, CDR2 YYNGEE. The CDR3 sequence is CASSVSEGGNPKNIQYF. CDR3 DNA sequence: TGTGCCAGCAGCGTCTCTGAGGGAGGGAATCCCAAAAACATTCAGTACTTC.

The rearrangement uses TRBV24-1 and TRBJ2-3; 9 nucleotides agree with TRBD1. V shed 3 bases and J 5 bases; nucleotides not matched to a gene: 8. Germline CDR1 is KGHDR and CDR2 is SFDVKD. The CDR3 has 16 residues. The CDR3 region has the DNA TGTGCCACCAGTGATCCCACAGGGGGCAAGGTAGATACGCAGTATTTT. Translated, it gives CATSDPTGGKVDTQYF.

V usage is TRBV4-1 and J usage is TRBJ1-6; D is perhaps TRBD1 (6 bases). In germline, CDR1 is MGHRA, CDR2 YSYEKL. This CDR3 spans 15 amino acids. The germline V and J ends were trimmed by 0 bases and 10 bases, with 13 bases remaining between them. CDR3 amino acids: CASSQEGGGKSPLHF. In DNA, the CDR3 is TGCGCCAGCAGCCAAGAGGGAGGGGGAAAATCACCCCTCCACTTT.

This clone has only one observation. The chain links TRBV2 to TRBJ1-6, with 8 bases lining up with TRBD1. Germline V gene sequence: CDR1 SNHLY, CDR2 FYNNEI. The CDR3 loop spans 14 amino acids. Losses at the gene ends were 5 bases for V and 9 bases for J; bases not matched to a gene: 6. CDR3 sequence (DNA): TGTGCCAGCAGTCGCGACAGGGGATCTTCACCCCTCCACTTT. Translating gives CASSRDRGSSPLHF.

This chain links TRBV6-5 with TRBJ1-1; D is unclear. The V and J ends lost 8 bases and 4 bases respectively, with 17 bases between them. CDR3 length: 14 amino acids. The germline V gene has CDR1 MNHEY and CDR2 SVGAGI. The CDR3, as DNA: TGTGCCAGCTCTGCCCCCTCTTCGGTCACTGAAGCTTTCTTT. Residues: CASSAPSSVTEAFF.

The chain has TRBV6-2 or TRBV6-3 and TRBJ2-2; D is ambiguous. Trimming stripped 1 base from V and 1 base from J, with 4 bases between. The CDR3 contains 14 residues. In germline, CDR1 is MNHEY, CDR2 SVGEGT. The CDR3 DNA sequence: TGTGCCAGCAGTTACTTCGGGAACACCGGGGAGCTGTTTTTT. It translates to CASSYFGNTGELFF.

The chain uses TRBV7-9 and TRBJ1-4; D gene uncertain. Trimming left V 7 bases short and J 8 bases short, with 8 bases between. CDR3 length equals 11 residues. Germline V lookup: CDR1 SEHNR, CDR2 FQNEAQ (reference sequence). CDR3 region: CASKMEEKLFF. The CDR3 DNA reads TGTGCCAGCAAGATGGAGGAAAAACTGTTTTTT.

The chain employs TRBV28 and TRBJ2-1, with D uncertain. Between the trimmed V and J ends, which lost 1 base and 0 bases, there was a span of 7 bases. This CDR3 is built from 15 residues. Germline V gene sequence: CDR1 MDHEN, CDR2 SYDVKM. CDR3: CASSLLQRSYNEQFF. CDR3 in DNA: TGTGCCAGCAGTTTATTACAGCGCTCCTACAATGAGCAGTTCTTC. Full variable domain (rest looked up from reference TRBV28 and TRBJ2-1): DVKVTQSSRYLVKRTGEKVFLECVQDMDHENMFWYRQDPGLGLRLIYFSYDVKMKEKGDIPEGYSVSREKKERFSLILESASTNQTSMYLCASSLLQRSYNEQFFGPGTRLTVL.

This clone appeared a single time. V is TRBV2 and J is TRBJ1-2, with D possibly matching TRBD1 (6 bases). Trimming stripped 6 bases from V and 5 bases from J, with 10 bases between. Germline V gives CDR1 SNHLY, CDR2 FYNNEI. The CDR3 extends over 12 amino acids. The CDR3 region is CASSRQAYGYTF. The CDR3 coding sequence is TGTGCCAGCAGCCGACAGGCTTATGGCTACACCTTC.

The DNA for the CDR3 is TGTGCCAGCAGTCCCTTACTAGCGGGAGGTCGCGGGACCCAGTACTTC. This gives the protein CASSPLLAGGRGTQYF. V usage is TRBV27 and J usage is TRBJ2-5, with 12 bases lining up with TRBD2. The CDR3 is 16 amino acids. Losses at the gene ends were 5 bases for V and 7 bases for J; bases not matched to a gene: 11. Germline lookup yields CDR1 MNHEY and CDR2 SMNVEV (reference sequence).

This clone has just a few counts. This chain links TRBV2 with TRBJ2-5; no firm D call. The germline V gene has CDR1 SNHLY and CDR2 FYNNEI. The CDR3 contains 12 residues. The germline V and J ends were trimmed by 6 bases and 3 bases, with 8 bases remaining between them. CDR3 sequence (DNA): TGTGCCAGCAGGGTACAAGAAGAGACCCAGTACTTC. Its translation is CASRVQEETQYF.

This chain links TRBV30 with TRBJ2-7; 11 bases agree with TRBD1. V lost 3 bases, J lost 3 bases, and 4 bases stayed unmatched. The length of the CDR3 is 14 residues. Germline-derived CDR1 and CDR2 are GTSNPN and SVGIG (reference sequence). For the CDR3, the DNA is TGTGCCTGGAGACCCGGGACAGGGGGCTACGAGCAGTACTTC. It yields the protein CAWRPGTGGYEQYF.

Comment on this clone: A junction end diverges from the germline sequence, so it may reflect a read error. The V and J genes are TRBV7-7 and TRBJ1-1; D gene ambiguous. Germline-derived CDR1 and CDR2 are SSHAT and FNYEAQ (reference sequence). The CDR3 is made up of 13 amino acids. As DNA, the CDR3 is TGTGCTAGCAGCTTAACGACTGGAGAGGAAGCTTTCTTT. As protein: CASSLTTGEEAFF.

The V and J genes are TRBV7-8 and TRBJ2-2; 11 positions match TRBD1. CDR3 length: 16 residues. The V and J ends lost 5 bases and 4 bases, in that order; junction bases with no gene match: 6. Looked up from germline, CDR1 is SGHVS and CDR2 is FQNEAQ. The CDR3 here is CASSTRTGGFTGELFF. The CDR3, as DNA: TGTGCCAGCAGCACTCGGACAGGGGGCTTCACCGGGGAGCTGTTTTTT.

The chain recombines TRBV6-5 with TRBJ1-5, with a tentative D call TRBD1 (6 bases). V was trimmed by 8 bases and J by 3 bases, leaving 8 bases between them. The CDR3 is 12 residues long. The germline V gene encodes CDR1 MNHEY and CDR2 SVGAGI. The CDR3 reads CASGQLNQPQHF. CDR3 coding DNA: TGTGCCAGCGGACAGCTCAATCAGCCCCAGCATTTT.

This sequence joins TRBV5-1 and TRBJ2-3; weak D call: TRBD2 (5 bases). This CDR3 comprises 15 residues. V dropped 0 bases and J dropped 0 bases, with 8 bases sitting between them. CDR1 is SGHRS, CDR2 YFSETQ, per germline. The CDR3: CASSLDRGSTDTQYF. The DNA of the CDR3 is TGCGCCAGCAGCTTGGACCGGGGAAGCACAGATACGCAGTATTTT.

The CDR3 DNA reads as TGTGCCAGCAGCTTTAGAGCGGCAGACAGAGATGAGCAGTTCTTC. Its protein product is CASSFRAADRDEQFF. The V and J genes are TRBV7-8 and TRBJ2-1, with D perhaps given as TRBD1 or TRBD2 (5 bases each). CDR3 length: 15 residues. Germline CDR1 reads SGHVS; CDR2 reads FQNEAQ. The germline V and J ends were trimmed by 3 bases and 8 bases, with 17 bases remaining between them. Drawing the rest from reference TRBV7-8 and TRBJ2-1, the complete variable domain is GAGVSQSPRYKVAKRGQDVALRCDPISGHVSLFWYQQALGQGPEFLTYFQNEAQLDKSGLPSDRFFAERPEGSVSTLKIQRTQQEDSAVYLCASSFRAADRDEQFFGPGTRLTVL.

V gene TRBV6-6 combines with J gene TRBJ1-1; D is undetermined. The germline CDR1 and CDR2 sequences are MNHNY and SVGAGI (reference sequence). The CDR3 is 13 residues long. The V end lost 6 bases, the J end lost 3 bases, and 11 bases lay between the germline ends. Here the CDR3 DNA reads TGTGCCAGCAGCGGGGTTTCGGACACTGAAGCTTTCTTT. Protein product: CASSGVSDTEAFF.

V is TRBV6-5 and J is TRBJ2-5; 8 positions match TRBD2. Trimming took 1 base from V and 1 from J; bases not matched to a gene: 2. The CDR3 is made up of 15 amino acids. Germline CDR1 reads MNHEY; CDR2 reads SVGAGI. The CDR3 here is CASSYLTSGQETQYF. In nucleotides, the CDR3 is TGTGCCAGCAGTTACTTAACTAGCGGCCAAGAGACCCAGTACTTC.

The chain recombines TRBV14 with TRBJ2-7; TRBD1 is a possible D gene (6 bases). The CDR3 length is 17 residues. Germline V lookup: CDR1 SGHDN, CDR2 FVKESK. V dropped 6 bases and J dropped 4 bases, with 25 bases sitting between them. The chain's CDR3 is CASSRALIQGVQYEQYF. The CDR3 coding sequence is TGTGCCAGCAGTCGAGCTCTTATACAGGGTGTTCAGTACGAGCAGTACTTC. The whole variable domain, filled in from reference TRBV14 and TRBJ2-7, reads EAGVTQFPSHSVIEKGQTVTLRCDPISGHDNLYWYRRVMGKEIKFLLHFVKESKQDESGMPNNRFLAERTGGTYSTLKVQPAELEDSGVYFCASSRALIQGVQYEQYFGPGTRLTVT.

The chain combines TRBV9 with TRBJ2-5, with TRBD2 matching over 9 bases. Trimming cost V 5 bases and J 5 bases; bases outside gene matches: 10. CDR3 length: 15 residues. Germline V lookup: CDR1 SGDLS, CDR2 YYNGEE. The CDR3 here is CASSSISGRGETQYF. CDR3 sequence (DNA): TGTGCCAGCAGTTCGATTAGCGGGAGAGGGGAGACCCAGTACTTC.

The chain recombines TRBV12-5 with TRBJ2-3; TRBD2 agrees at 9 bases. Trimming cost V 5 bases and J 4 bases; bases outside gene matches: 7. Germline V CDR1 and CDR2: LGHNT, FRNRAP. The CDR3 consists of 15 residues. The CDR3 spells CASGPWTSVADTQYF. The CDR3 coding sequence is TGTGCTAGTGGTCCCTGGACTAGCGTGGCAGATACGCAGTATTTT.

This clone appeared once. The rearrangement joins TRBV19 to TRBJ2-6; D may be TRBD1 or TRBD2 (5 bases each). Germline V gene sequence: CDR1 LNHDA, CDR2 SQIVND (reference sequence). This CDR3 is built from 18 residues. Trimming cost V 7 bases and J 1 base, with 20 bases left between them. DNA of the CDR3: TGTGCCAGTAATCTCGACGCAGGGACCCATTCTGGGGCCAACGTCCTGACTTTC. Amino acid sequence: CASNLDAGTHSGANVLTF.